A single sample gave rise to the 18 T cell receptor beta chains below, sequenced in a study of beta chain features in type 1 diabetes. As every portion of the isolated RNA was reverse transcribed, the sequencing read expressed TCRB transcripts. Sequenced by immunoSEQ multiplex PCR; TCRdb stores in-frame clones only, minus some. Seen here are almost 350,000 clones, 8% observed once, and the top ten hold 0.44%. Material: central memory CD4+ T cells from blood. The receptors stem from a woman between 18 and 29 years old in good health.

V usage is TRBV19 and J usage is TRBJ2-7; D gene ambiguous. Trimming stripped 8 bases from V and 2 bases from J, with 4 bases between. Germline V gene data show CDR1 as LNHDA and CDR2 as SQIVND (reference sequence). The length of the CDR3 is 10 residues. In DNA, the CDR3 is TGTGCCAGTGGGACCTACGAGCAGTACTTC. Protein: CASGTYEQYF.

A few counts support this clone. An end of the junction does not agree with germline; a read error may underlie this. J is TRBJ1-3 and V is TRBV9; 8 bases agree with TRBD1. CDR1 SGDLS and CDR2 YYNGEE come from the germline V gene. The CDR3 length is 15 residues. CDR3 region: CASSVGGDRGTTIYF. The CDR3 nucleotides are TGTGCCAGCAGCGTGGGAGGAGACAGGGGAACCACCATATATTTT.

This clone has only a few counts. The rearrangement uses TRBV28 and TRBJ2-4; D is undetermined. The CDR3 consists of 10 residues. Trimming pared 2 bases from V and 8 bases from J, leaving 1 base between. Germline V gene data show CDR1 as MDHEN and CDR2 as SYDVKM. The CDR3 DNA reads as TGTGCCAGCAGTTTAGACATTCAGTACTTC. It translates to CASSLDIQYF.

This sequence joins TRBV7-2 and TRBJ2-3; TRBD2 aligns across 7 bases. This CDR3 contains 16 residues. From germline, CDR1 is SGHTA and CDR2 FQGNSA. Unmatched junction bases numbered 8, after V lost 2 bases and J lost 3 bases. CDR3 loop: CASSLIVGGSTDTQYF. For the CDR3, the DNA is TGTGCCAGCAGCTTAATTGTGGGAGGGTCGACAGATACGCAGTATTTT. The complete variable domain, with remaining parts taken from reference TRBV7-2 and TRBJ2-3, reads GAGVSQSPSNKVTEKGKDVELRCDPISGHTALYWYRQSLGQGLEFLIYFQGNSAPDKSGLPSDRFSAERTGGSVSTLTIQRTQQEDSAVYLCASSLIVGGSTDTQYFGPGTRLTVL.

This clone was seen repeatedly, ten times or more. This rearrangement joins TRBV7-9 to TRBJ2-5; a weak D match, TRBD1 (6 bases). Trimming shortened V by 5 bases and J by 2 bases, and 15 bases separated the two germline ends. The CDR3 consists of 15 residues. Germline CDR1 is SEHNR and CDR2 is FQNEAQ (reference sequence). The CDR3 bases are TGTGCCAGCAGCGGTGAGACAGGACAACAAGAGACCCAGTACTTC. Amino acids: CASSGETGQQETQYF.

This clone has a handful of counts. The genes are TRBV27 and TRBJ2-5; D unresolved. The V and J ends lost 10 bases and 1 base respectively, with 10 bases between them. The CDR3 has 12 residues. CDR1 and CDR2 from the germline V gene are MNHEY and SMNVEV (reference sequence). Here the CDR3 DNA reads TGTGCCATGGCCTCCGCCCAAGAGACCCAGTACTTC. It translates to CAMASAQETQYF.

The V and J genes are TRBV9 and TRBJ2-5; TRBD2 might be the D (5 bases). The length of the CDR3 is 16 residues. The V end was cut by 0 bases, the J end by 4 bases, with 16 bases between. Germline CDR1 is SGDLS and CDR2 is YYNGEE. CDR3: CASSVDRGRTGETQYF. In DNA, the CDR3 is TGTGCCAGCAGCGTAGATAGAGGGCGGACTGGAGAGACCCAGTACTTC.

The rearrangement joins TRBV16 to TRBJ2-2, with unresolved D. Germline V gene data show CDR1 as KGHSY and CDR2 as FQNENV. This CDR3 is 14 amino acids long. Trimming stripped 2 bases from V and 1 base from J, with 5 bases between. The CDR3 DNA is TGTGCCAGCAGCCAAGAGGAGAACACCGGGGAGCTGTTTTTT. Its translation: CASSQEENTGELFF.

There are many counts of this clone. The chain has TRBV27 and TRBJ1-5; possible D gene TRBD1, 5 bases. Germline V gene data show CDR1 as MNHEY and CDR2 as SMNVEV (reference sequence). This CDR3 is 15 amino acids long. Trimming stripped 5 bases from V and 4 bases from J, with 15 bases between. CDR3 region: CASSPPGRMNQPQHF. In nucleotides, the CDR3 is TGTGCCAGCAGTCCGCCGGGACGGATGAATCAGCCCCAGCATTTT.

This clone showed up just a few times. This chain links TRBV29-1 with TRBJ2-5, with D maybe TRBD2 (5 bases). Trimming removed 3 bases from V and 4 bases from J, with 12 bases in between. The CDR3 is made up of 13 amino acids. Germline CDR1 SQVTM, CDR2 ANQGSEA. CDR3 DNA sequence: TGCAGCGTTGACGGAGGCGGGTCAGAGACCCAGTACTTC. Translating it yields CSVDGGGSETQYF.

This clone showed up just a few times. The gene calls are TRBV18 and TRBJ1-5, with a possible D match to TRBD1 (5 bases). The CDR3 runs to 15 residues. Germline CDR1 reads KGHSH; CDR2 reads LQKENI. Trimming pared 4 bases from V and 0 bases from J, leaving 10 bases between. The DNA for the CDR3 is TGTGCCAGCTCACGGGACCACGGTAGCAATCAGCCCCAGCATTTT. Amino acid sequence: CASSRDHGSNQPQHF.

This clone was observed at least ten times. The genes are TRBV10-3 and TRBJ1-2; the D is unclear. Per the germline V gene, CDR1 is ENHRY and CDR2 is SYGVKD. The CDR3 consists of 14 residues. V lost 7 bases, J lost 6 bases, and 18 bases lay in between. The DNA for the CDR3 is TGTGCCATCACCCCTTCGGGTGACGGGAATGGCTACACCTTC. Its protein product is CAITPSGDGNGYTF.

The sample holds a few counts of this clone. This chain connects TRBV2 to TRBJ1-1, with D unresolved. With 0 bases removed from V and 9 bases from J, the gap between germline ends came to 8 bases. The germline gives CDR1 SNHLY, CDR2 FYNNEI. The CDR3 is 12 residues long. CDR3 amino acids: CASSEADRKAFF. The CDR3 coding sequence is TGTGCCAGCAGTGAAGCCGACCGAAAAGCTTTCTTT.

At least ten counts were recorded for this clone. CDR3: CASSTFGQNYNEQFF. The CDR3 coding sequence is TGTGCCAGCAGCACCTTTGGACAGAACTACAATGAGCAGTTCTTC. The chain employs TRBV5-4 and TRBJ2-1; TRBD1 might be the D (6 bases). The V and J ends lost 4 bases and 3 bases respectively, with 14 bases between them. Germline V lookup: CDR1 SGHNT, CDR2 YYREEE (reference sequence). This CDR3 region has 15 residues.

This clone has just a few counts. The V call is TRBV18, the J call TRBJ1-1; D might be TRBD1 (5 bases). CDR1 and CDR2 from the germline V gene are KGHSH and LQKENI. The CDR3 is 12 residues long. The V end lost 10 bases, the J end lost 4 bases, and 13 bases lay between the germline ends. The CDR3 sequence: CATASGATEAFF. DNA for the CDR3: TGTGCCACGGCCTCTGGGGCCACTGAAGCTTTCTTT.

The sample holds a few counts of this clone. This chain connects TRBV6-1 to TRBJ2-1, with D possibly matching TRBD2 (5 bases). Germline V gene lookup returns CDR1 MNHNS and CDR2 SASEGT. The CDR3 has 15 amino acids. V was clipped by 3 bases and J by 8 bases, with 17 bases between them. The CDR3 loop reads CASSERAKGFDEQFF. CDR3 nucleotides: TGTGCCAGCAGTGAGCGGGCAAAAGGGTTCGATGAGCAGTTCTTC.

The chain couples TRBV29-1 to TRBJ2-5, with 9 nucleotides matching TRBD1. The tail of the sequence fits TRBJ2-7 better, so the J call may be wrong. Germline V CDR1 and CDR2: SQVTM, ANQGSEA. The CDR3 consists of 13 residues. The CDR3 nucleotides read TGCAGCGCCCAGACGGACAGGGGAGGCGAGCAGTACTTC. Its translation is CSAQTDRGGEQYF.

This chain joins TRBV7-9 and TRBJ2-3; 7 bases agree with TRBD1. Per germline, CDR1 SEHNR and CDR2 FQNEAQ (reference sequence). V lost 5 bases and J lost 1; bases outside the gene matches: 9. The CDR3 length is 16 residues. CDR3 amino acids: CASSQWTGGRTDTQYF. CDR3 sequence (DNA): TGTGCCAGCAGCCAGTGGACAGGTGGGCGCACAGATACGCAGTATTTT.